Following are 24 T cell receptor beta chains from one sample sequenced in a study of blood T cell repertoires in COVID-19. Sequenced by immunoSEQ multiplex PCR; TCRdb stores in-frame clones only, minus some. This repertoire shows around 310,000 clones, approximately 89% found once; its top ten account for roughly a tenth. Source material: PBMCs or T cells enriched from blood (not recorded which). The receptors derive from a woman under 40 who had recovered from COVID-19.

V is TRBV18 and J is TRBJ1-2; maybe TRBD1 (6 bases). The length of the CDR3 is 15 residues. V lost 6 bases to trimming and J lost 8 bases, with 22 bases between them. Germline V lookup: CDR1 KGHSH, CDR2 LQKENI. The CDR3 protein is CASSLGQWDATGYTF. The CDR3 nucleotides read TGTGCCAGCTCTCTCGGACAGTGGGATGCTACGGGCTACACCTTC. The whole variable domain, filled in from reference TRBV18 and TRBJ1-2, reads NAGVMQNPRHLVRRRGQEARLRCSPMKGHSHVYWYRQLPEEGLKFMVYLQKENIIDESGMPKERFSAEFPKEGPSILRIQQVVRGDSAAYFCASSLGQWDATGYTFGSGTRLTVV.

J is TRBJ1-3 and V is TRBV6-5, with D unclear. Deletions cut 6 bases from V and 0 bases from J, with 12 bases between. This CDR3 region has 15 residues. Germline lookup yields CDR1 MNHEY and CDR2 SVGAGI. CDR3 in DNA: TGTGCCAGCAGAAGGGAGTCCAGCTCTGGAAACACCATATATTTT. It specifies CASRRESSSGNTIYF.

J is TRBJ2-7 and V is TRBV6-6; TRBD1 might be the D (5 bases). In germline, CDR1 is MNHNY, CDR2 SVGAGI (reference sequence). The ends were cut back, 5 bases at V and 0 bases at J, with 11 bases in the middle. CDR3 size: 14 residues. The CDR3 sequence: CASSRPDNSYEQYF. For the CDR3, the DNA is TGTGCCAGCAGTCGCCCGGACAACTCCTACGAGCAGTACTTC.

Here the CDR3 reads CAISNPGLANYGYTF. Written as DNA, the CDR3 is TGTGCCATCAGTAATCCAGGTCTCGCAAACTATGGCTACACCTTC. The gene calls are TRBV10-3 and TRBJ1-2; D gene ambiguous. The CDR3 consists of 15 residues. Trimming pared 5 bases from V and 2 bases from J, leaving 15 bases between. CDR1 is ENHRY, CDR2 SYGVKD, per germline.

The rearrangement links TRBV28 to TRBJ2-4; D gene uncertain. Germline loops: CDR1 MDHEN, CDR2 SYDVKM. Trimming removed 2 bases from V and 0 bases from J, with 8 bases in between. The CDR3 runs 15 residues. Written as DNA, the CDR3 is TGTGCCAGCAGTTTAGTGGCCTTAGCCAAAAACATTCAGTACTTC. This gives the protein CASSLVALAKNIQYF.

The chain carries TRBV27 and TRBJ2-3; a weak D match, TRBD1 (6 bases). Germline V lookup: CDR1 MNHEY, CDR2 SMNVEV (reference sequence). Deletions cut 0 bases from V and 0 bases from J, with 10 bases between. This CDR3 comprises 16 residues. The CDR3 coding sequence is TGTGCCAGCAGTTTATCACCCACAGGGAGCACAGATACGCAGTATTTT. Encoded protein: CASSLSPTGSTDTQYF.

Only one count was recorded for this clone. This sample also contains other DNA sequences that code for the same CDR3. The CDR3 DNA follows: TGTGCCAGCAGCCAAGAACTAGCGGGAGGCTACGAGCAGTACTTC. It encodes CASSQELAGGYEQYF. The V and J genes are TRBV4-2 and TRBJ2-7; 12 nucleotides align to TRBD2. Trimming took 0 bases from V and 3 from J; bases not matched to a gene: 0. This CDR3 has 15 amino acids. Germline V gene sequence: CDR1 LGHNA, CDR2 YNFKEQ.

The J gene is TRBJ1-2, the V gene TRBV9; D is perhaps TRBD1 (5 bases). The CDR3 is 15 amino acids. The V end was cut by 1 base, the J end by 3 bases, with 13 bases between. Germline V lookup: CDR1 SGDLS, CDR2 YYNGEE. The CDR3 nucleotides read TGTGCCAGCAGCGTACAGGAGGGGCGCTACTATGGCTACACCTTC. This codes for CASSVQEGRYYGYTF.

V is TRBV6-5 and J is TRBJ1-2; no clear D. V was pared by 8 bases and J by 3 bases, with 16 bases between. This CDR3 has 14 amino acids. The germline CDR1 and CDR2 sequences are MNHEY and SVGAGI. CDR3: CASWGRLDYYGYTF. The CDR3 DNA follows: TGTGCCAGCTGGGGTCGGTTGGACTACTATGGCTACACCTTC.

The chain recombines TRBV28 with TRBJ2-7; 10 bases match TRBD2. The CDR3 extends over 15 amino acids. V dropped 3 bases and J dropped 6; count of bases not matched to a gene: 8. Germline-derived CDR1 and CDR2 are MDHEN and SYDVKM. CDR3 in DNA: TGTGCCAGCAGTTTCCAGCGGGAGGGGTACTGCGAGCAGTACTTC. Translation: CASSFQREGYCEQYF.

This chain links TRBV27 with TRBJ2-2; D not certain. V shed 0 bases and J shed 1 base, with 9 bases lying between them. The CDR3 extends over 16 amino acids. Germline lookup yields CDR1 MNHEY and CDR2 SMNVEV (reference sequence). The CDR3 bases are TGTGCCAGCAGTTTATCGATCAGAGGGAACACCGGGGAGCTGTTTTTT. This gives the protein CASSLSIRGNTGELFF.

In its sample, this clone was seen a few times. Here the CDR3 reads CASSSAGGVSTEAFF. Here the CDR3 DNA reads TGCGCCAGCAGCTCGGCAGGGGGCGTGAGCACTGAAGCTTTCTTT. V and J are TRBV5-1 and TRBJ1-1, with 8 bases matching TRBD1. This CDR3 comprises 15 residues. Germline lookup yields CDR1 SGHRS and CDR2 YFSETQ. Trimming removed 3 bases from V and 4 bases from J; junction bases left unmatched: 8. Combining the CDR3 with reference TRBV5-1 and TRBJ1-1 gives the whole variable domain KAGVTQTPRYLIKTRGQQVTLSCSPISGHRSVSWYQQTPGQGLQFLFEYFSETQRNKGNFPGRFSGRQFSNSRSEMNVSTLELGDSALYLCASSSAGGVSTEAFFGQGTRLTVV.

This chain uses TRBV5-1 with TRBJ2-7; 7 bases match TRBD2. Germline values: CDR1 SGHRS, CDR2 YFSETQ. The trim removed 4 bases at V and 0 bases at J, leaving 10 bases unmatched. The CDR3 covers 16 residues. The CDR3 is CASSRRVGGSSYEQYF. The CDR3, as DNA: TGCGCCAGCAGCCGTCGGGTCGGCGGGAGCTCCTACGAGCAGTACTTC.

The rearrangement uses TRBV19 and TRBJ2-3; D unresolved. V dropped 0 bases and J dropped 1 base, with 11 bases sitting between them. The CDR3 has 16 amino acids. Germline V gene sequence: CDR1 LNHDA, CDR2 SQIVND (reference sequence). DNA of the CDR3: TGTGCCAGTAGTATAGATCTGGGCGACCGCACAGATACGCAGTATTTT. Its translation: CASSIDLGDRTDTQYF.

This sequence joins TRBV7-2 and TRBJ2-3; TRBD2 matches at 8 bases. With 5 bases clipped from V and 6 bases from J, the junction kept 13 bases outside the gene matches. CDR1 and CDR2 from the germline V gene are SGHTA and FQGNSA. There are 16 residues in the CDR3. The CDR3 coding sequence is TGTGCCAGCAGCCCACACATAGCGGGATATAGGGATACGCAGTATTTT. Its translation: CASSPHIAGYRDTQYF. Full variable domain (missing parts from reference TRBV7-2 and TRBJ2-3): GAGVSQSPSNKVTEKGKDVELRCDPISGHTALYWYRQSLGQGLEFLIYFQGNSAPDKSGLPSDRFSAERTGGSVSTLTIQRTQQEDSAVYLCASSPHIAGYRDTQYFGPGTRLTVL.

This clone was counted between two and nine times. The chain couples TRBV7-9 to TRBJ1-2; D ambiguous. Deletions cut 0 bases from V and 2 bases from J, with 13 bases between. The CDR3 runs 16 residues. Germline CDR1 SEHNR, CDR2 FQNEAQ (reference sequence). CDR3 in DNA: TGTGCCAGCAGCTTAGCCCCCTTACGAGAAAACTATGGCTACACCTTC. Translation gives CASSLAPLRENYGYTF.

The chain uses TRBV30 and TRBJ1-5; D gene unclear. The ends were cut back, 1 base at V and 3 bases at J, with 7 bases in the middle. This CDR3 is 13 amino acids long. Germline-derived CDR1 and CDR2 are GTSNPN and SVGIG (reference sequence). CDR3 in amino acids: CAWSGELNQPQHF. The CDR3 nucleotides are TGTGCCTGGAGTGGGGAGCTCAATCAGCCCCAGCATTTT.

V and J are TRBV30 and TRBJ1-1; maybe TRBD1 (6 bases). V was cut by 3 bases and J by 2 bases, with 7 bases left in between. The CDR3 covers 12 residues. In germline, CDR1 is GTSNPN, CDR2 SVGIG (reference sequence). The CDR3 DNA sequence: TGTGCCTGGAGACAGGGAAACACTGAAGCTTTCTTT. Its translation is CAWRQGNTEAFF.

CDR3 sequence: CSVAPTDTYEQYF. For the CDR3, the DNA is TGCAGCGTGGCCCCGACAGACACCTACGAGCAGTACTTC. This chain connects TRBV29-1 to TRBJ2-7, with D possibly matching TRBD1 (5 bases). CDR1 SQVTM and CDR2 ANQGSEA come from the germline V gene. The length of the CDR3 is 13 residues. Trimming shortened V by 6 bases and J by 2 bases, and 14 bases separated the two germline ends.

This chain uses TRBV11-2 with TRBJ2-1, with 8 bases that match TRBD2. The CDR3 has 16 residues. Germline CDR1 and CDR2: SGHAT and FQNNGV. The junction had 4 bases not matched to a gene; V was cut back by 0 bases and J by 3 bases. The CDR3 here is CASSLDPSGSYNEQFF. CDR3 in DNA: TGTGCCAGCAGCTTAGATCCGAGCGGGAGCTACAATGAGCAGTTCTTC. The variable domain in full, completed from reference TRBV11-2 and TRBJ2-1, reads EAGVAQSPRYKIIEKRQSVAFWCNPISGHATLYWYQQILGQGPKLLIQFQNNGVVDDSQLPKDRFSAERLKGVDSTLKIQPAKLEDSAVYLCASSLDPSGSYNEQFFGPGTRLTVL.

The J gene is TRBJ1-5, the V gene TRBV12-3 or TRBV12-4; no clear D. The V end was cut by 1 base, the J end by 7 bases, with 5 bases between. The CDR3 covers 12 residues. CDR3 coding DNA: TGTGCCAGCAGTTTAGTCTTCCAGCCCCAGCATTTT. It is translated as CASSLVFQPQHF.

The gene calls are TRBV29-1 and TRBJ1-1; D unresolved. The V end lost 4 bases, the J end lost 4 bases, and 19 bases lay between the germline ends. The germline gives CDR1 SQVTM, CDR2 ANQGSEA. The CDR3 contains 15 residues. For the CDR3, the DNA is TGCAGCGTTGCTTTTCAAGACACCCCGATCACTGAAGCTTTCTTT. Translating gives CSVAFQDTPITEAFF.

The chain carries TRBV27 and TRBJ2-7, with 9 positions matching TRBD1. V lost 5 bases, J lost 5 bases, and 7 bases stayed unmatched. The CDR3 loop spans 14 amino acids. CDR1 is MNHEY, CDR2 SMNVEV, per germline (reference sequence). CDR3 sequence reads: CASSKGTGLDEQYF. The CDR3 DNA follows: TGTGCCAGCAGTAAGGGGACAGGGCTCGACGAGCAGTACTTC.

The genes are TRBV4-3 and TRBJ1-4, with 7 bases identical to TRBD1. This CDR3 has 16 residues. V shed 4 bases, J shed 4 bases, and the junction held 9 bases outside the gene matches. Germline CDR1 reads LGHNA; CDR2 reads YSLEER. DNA of the CDR3: TGCGCCAGCAGCCCTCAACCCGGGACAGTTAATGAAAAACTGTTTTTT. It specifies CASSPQPGTVNEKLFF.